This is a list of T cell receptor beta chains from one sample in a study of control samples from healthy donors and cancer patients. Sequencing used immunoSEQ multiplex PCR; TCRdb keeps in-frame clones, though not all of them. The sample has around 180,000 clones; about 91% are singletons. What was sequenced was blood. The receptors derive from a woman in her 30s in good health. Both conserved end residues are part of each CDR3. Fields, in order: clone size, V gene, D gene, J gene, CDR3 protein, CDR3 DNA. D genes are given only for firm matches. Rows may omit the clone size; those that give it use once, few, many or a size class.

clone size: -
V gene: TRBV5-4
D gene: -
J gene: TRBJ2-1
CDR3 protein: CASSRPGGSYNEQFF
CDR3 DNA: TGTGCCAGCAGTCGCCCCGGGGGATCCTACAATGAGCAGTTCTTC

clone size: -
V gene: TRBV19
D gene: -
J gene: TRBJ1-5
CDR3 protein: CASMRGGGSNQPQHF
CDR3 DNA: TGTGCCAGTATGAGAGGGGGTGGCAGCAATCAGCCCCAGCATTTT

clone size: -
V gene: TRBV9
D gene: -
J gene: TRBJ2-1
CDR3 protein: CASSADLPSGNEQFF
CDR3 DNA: TGTGCCAGCAGCGCCGACCTGCCTTCGGGCAATGAGCAGTTCTTC

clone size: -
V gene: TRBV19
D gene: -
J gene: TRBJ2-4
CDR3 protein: CASSVSPGHVGKNIQYF
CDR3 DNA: TGTGCCAGTAGTGTAAGTCCAGGGCATGTTGGCAAAAACATTCAGTACTTC

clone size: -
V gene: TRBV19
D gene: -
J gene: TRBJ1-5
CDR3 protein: CASRRQGGQPQHF
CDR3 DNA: TGTGCCAGTAGAAGGCAGGGAGGCCAGCCCCAGCATTTT

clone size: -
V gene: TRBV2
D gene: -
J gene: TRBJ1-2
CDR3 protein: CASSWEFPHGYTF
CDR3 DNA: TGTGCCAGCAGTTGGGAGTTTCCCCATGGCTACACCTTC

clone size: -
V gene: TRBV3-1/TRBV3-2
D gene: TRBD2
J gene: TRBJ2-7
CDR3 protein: CASSQLAGIYEQYF
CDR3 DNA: TGTGCCAGCAGCCAACTAGCGGGGATCTACGAGCAGTACTTC

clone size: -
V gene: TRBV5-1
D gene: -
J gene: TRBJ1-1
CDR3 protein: CASSLFSNTEAFF
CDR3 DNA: TGCGCCAGCAGCTTGTTCAGCAACACTGAAGCTTTCTTT

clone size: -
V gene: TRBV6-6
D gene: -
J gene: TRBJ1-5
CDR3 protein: CASKQYSNQPQHF
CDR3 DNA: TGTGCCAGCAAGCAGTATAGCAATCAGCCCCAGCATTTT

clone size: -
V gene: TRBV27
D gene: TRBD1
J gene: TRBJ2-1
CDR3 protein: CASSWTGINEQFF
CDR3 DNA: TGTGCCAGCAGTTGGACAGGCATCAATGAGCAGTTCTTC

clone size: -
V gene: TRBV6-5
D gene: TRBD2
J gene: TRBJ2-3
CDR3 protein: CASSYGGGATDTQYF
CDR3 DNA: TGTGCCAGCAGTTACGGCGGGGGGGCGACAGATACGCAGTATTTT

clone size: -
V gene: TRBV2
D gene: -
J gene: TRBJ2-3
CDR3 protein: CASIGAVSDTQYF
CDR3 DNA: TGTGCCAGCATCGGGGCGGTCTCAGATACGCAGTATTTT

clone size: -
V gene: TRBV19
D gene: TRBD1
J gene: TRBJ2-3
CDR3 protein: CASSIPGQGLSTDTQYF
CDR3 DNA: TGTGCCAGTAGTATTCCCGGACAGGGACTTAGCACAGATACGCAGTATTTT

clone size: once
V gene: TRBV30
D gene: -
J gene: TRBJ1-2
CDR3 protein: CAWSVSSTAVNYGYTF
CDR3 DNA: TGTGCCTGGAGTGTAAGCTCGACAGCCGTCAACTATGGCTACACCTTC

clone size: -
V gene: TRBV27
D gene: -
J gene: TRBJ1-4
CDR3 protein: CASSLQGHTNEKLFF
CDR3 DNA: TGTGCCAGCAGTTTACAGGGACACACTAATGAAAAACTGTTTTTT

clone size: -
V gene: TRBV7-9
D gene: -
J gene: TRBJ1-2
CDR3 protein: CASSLVRGNYGYTF
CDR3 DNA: TGTGCCAGCAGCTTAGTCAGGGGAAACTATGGCTACACCTTC

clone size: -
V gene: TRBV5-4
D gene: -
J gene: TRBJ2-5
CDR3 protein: CASSPSGVGVAETQYF
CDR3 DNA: TGTGCCAGCAGCCCGTCGGGTGTTGGGGTGGCCGAGACCCAGTACTTC

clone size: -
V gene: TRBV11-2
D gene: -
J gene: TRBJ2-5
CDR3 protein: CASSLGARGPQETQYF
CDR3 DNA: TGTGCCAGCAGCTTAGGGGCGCGGGGGCCCCAAGAGACCCAGTACTTC

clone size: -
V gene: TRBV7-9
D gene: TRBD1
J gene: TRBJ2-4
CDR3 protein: CASSLDRDIQYF
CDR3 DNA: TGTGCCAGCAGCTTGGACAGGGACATTCAGTACTTC

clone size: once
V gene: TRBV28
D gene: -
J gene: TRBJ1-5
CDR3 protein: CASSLFFEGNQPQHF
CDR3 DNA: TGTGCCAGCAGTTTATTCTTCGAAGGTAATCAGCCCCAGCATTTT

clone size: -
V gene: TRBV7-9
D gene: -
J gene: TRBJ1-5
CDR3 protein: CASGHGGAQNQPQHF
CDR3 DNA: TGTGCCAGCGGCCATGGGGGGGCTCAGAATCAGCCCCAGCATTTT

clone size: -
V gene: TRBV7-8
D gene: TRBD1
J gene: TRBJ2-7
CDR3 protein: CASSEEQGPYEQYF
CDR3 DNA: TGTGCCAGCAGCGAAGAACAGGGGCCCTACGAGCAGTACTTC

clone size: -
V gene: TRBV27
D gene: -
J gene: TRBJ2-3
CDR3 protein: CATQSRNTDTQYF
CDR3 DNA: TGTGCCACCCAGAGCCGCAACACAGATACGCAGTATTTT

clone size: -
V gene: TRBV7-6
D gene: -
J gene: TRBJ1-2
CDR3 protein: CASSPTALTGTDYGYTF
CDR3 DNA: TGTGCCAGCAGCCCAACGGCGCTAACAGGGACCGACTATGGCTACACCTTC

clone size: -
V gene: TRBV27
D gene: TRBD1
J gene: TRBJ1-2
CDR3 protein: CASSLNRGGNDYTF
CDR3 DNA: TGTGCCAGCAGTTTAAACAGGGGAGGGAACGACTACACCTTC

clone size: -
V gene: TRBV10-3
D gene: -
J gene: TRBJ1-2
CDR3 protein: CAITPDMNYGYTF
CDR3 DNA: TGTGCCATCACCCCGGACATGAACTATGGCTACACCTTC

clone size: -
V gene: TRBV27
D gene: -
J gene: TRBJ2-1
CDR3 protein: CTKQVPGPYNEQFF
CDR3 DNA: TGTACAAAACAGGTACCGGGTCCCTACAATGAGCAGTTCTTC

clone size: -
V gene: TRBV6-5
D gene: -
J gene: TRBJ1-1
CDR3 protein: CASRAGGTEAFF
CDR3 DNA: TGTGCCAGCAGGGCGGGGGGGACTGAAGCTTTCTTT

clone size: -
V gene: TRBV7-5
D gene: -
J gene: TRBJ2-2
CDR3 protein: CVRSLGLGQREGEHRGAVF
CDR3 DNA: TGTGTCAGAAGCTTAGGACTAGGACAAAGGGAGGGGGAACACCGGGGAGCTGTTTTT

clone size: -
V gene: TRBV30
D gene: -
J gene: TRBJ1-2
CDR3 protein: CASSLQQYGYTF
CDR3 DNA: TGTGCCTCCTCCTTGCAGCAATATGGCTACACCTTC

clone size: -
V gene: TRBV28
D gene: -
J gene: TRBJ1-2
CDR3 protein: CASSFPTGANYGYTF
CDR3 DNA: TGTGCCAGCAGTTTTCCGACAGGCGCTAACTATGGCTACACCTTC

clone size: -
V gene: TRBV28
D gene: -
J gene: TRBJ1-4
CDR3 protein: CASNLKGGTEKLFF
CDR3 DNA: TGTGCCAGCAACCTAAAAGGGGGGACTGAAAAACTGTTTTTT

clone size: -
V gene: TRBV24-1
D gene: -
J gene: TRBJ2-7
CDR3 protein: CATSDPTMSEQYF
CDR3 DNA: TGTGCCACCAGTGATCCGACCATGAGCGAGCAGTACTTC

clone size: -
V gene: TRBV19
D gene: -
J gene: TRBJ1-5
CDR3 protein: CASSIGRQAVPQPQHF
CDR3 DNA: TGTGCCAGTAGTATAGGCCGACAGGCTGTTCCACAGCCCCAGCATTTT

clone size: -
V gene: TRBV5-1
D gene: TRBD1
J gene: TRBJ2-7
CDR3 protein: CASSPRTGGSEQYF
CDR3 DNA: TGCGCCAGCAGCCCTAGGACAGGGGGCAGCGAGCAGTACTTC

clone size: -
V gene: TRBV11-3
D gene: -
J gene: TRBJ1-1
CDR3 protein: CASSLGAANTEAFF
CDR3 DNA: TGTGCCAGCAGCTTAGGGGCGGCTAACACTGAAGCTTTCTTT

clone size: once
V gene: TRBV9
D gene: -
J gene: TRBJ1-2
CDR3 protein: CASSVKTGGGNYGYTF
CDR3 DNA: TGTGCCAGCAGCGTAAAAACCGGGGGCGGGAACTATGGCTACACCTTC

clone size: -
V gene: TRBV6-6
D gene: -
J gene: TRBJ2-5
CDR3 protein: CASSYGGGLETQYF
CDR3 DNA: TGTGCCAGCAGTTACGGGGGGGGGCTGGAGACCCAGTACTTC

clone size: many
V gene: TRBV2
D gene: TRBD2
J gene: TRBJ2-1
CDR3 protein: CASSETSGRALEQFF
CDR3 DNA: TGTGCCAGCAGTGAGACTAGCGGGAGGGCCTTGGAGCAGTTCTTC

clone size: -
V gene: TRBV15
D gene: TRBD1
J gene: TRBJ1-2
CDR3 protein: CATSRDSGQGVGYTF
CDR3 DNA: TGTGCCACCAGCAGAGATAGCGGACAGGGGGTCGGCTACACCTTC

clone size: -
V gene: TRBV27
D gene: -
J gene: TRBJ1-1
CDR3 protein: CASSILGSTNTEAFF
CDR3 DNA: TGTGCCAGCAGTATCTTGGGCAGCACGAACACTGAAGCTTTCTTT

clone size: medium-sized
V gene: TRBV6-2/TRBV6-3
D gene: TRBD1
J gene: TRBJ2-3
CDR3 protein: CASSYSPGQGADTQYF
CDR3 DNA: TGTGCCAGCAGTTATTCCCCCGGACAGGGGGCAGATACGCAGTATTTT

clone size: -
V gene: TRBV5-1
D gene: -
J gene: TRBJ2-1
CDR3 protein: CASSPDPLAQFF
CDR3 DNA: TGCGCCAGCAGCCCGGACCCGTTGGCACAGTTCTTC

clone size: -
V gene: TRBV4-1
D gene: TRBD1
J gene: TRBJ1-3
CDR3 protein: CASSQPRQGWSGNTIYF
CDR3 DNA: TGCGCCAGCAGCCAGCCCAGACAGGGGTGGTCTGGAAACACCATATATTTT

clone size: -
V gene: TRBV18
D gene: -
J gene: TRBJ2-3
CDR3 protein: CASSTKDTQYF
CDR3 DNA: TGTGCCAGCTCAACCAAAGATACGCAGTATTTT

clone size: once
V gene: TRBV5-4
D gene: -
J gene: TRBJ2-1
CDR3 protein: CASSLSSDNEQFF
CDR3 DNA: TGTGCCAGCAGCTTGTCTAGCGACAATGAGCAGTTCTTC

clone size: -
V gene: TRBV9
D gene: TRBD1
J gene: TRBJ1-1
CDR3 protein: CASSVAGGYNTEAFF
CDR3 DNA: TGTGCCAGCAGCGTAGCAGGGGGCTACAACACTGAAGCTTTCTTT

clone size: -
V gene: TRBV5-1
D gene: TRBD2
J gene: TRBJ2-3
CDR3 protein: CASSWPAWGIGTSGTDTQYF
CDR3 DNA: TGCGCCAGCAGCTGGCCTGCGTGGGGGATCGGGACTAGCGGCACAGATACGCAGTATTTT

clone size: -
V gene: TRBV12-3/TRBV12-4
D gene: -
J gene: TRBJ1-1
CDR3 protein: CASSLRVSVRAFF
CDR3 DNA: TGTGCCAGCAGTTTACGAGTGAGTGTTAGGGCTTTCTTT

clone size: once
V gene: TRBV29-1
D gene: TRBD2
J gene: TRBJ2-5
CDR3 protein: CSAYGTRLSFIEETQYF
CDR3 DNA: TGCAGCGCCTACGGGACTAGATTGTCATTCATAGAAGAGACCCAGTACTTC

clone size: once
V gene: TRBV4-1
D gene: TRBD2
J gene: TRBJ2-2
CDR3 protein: CASSQERTSGGRSGELFF
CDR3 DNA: TGCGCCAGCAGCCAAGAAAGGACTAGCGGGGGGAGGTCCGGGGAGCTGTTTTTT

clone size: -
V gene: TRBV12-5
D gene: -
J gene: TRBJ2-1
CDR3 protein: CASGLFGDGEQFF
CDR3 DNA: TGTGCTAGTGGTTTGTTTGGGGACGGTGAGCAGTTCTTC